The source of this TCR beta chain is a study of shared clonotypes between healthy human individuals. Profiled with immunoSEQ multiplex PCR; TCRdb holds only in-frame clones, not every one. The sample has 450,000 to 500,000 clones, less than 80% seen once. The study used around 96 million PBMCs per unsorted sample for genomic DNA. The sequence was obtained from a woman in her forties in good health. Some clones in this sample may be carry-over from other donors' samples. The sequenced sample was PBMCs.

CDR3 loop: CASSSPGFANTEAFF. The CDR3 DNA follows: TGTGCCAGCAGCTCACCAGGGTTTGCGAACACTGAAGCTTTCTTT. The chain is built from TRBV13 and TRBJ1-1; D is perhaps TRBD1 (5 bases). From germline, CDR1 is PRHDT and CDR2 FYEKMQ (reference sequence). Trimming stripped 4 bases from V and 1 base from J, with 13 bases between. CDR3 length: 15 amino acids. The complete variable domain, with remaining parts taken from reference TRBV13 and TRBJ1-1, reads AAGVIQSPRHLIKEKRETATLKCYPIPRHDTVYWYQQGPGQDPQFLISFYEKMQSDKGSIPDRFSAQQFSDYHSELNMSSLELGDSALYFCASSSPGFANTEAFFGQGTRLTVV.